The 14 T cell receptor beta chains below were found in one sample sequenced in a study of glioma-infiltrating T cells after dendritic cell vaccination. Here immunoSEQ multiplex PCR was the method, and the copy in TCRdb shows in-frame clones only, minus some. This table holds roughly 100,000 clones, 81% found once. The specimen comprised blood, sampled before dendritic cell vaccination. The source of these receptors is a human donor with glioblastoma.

The DNA for the CDR3 is TGTGCTAGTGGTTTGGGGGCGTTGGGTAGCAATCAGCCCCAGCATTTT. As protein: CASGLGALGSNQPQHF. The rearrangement uses TRBV12-5 and TRBJ1-5, with no clear D. There are 16 residues in the CDR3. The V end was cut by 1 base, the J end by 0 bases, with 10 bases between. Germline V gene data show CDR1 as LGHNT and CDR2 as FRNRAP.

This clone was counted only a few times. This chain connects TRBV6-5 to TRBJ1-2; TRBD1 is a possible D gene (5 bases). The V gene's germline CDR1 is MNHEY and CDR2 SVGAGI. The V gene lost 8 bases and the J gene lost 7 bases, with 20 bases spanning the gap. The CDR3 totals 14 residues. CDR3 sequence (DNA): TGTGCCAGCGCTCAGTTGGGGCCCGCTTCTGGCTACACCTTC. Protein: CASAQLGPASGYTF.

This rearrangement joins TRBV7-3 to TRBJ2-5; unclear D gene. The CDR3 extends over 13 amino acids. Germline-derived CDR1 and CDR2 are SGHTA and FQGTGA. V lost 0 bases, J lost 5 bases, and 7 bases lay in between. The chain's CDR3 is CASSLTRRETQYF. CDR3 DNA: TGTGCCAGCAGCTTAACCCGGCGGGAGACCCAGTACTTC.

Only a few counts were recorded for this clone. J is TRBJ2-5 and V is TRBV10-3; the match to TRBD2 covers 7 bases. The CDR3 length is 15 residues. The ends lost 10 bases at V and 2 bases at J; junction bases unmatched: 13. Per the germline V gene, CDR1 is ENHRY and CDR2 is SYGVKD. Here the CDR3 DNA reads TGTGCCAGCACAAGGACTAGTGGGGGGCAAGAGACCCAGTACTTC. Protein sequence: CASTRTSGGQETQYF.

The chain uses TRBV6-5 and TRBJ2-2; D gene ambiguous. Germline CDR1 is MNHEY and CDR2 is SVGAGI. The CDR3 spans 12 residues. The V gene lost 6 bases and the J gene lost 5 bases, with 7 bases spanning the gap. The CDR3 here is CASSPGTGELFF. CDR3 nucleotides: TGTGCCAGCAGCCCCGGTACCGGGGAGCTGTTTTTT.

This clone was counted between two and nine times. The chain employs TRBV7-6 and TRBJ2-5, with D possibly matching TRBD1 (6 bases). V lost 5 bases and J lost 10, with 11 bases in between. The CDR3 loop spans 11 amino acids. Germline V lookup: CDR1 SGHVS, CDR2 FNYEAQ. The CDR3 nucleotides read TGTGCCAGCAGCAGGACAGAGCACCAGTACTTC. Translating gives CASSRTEHQYF. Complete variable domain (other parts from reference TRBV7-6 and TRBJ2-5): GAGVSQSPRYKVTKRGQDVALRCDPISGHVSLYWYRQALGQGPEFLTYFNYEAQQDKSGLPNDRFSAERPEGSISTLTIQRTEQRDSAMYRCASSRTEHQYFGPGTRLLVL.

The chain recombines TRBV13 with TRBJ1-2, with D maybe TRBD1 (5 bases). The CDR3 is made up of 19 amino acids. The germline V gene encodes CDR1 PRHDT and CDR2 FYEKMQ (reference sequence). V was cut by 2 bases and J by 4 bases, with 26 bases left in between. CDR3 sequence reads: CASSLQQGLGPYIGYGYTF. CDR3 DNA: TGTGCCAGCAGCTTACAGCAGGGTTTGGGGCCCTATATCGGCTATGGCTACACCTTC.

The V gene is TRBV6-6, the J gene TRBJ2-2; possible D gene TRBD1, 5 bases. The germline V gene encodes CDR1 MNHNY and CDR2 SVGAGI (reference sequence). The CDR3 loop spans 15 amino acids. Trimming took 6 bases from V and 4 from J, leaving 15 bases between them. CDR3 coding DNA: TGTGCCAGCAGCCACTATTTAAGGGGCACCGGGGAGCTGTTTTTT. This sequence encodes CASSHYLRGTGELFF.

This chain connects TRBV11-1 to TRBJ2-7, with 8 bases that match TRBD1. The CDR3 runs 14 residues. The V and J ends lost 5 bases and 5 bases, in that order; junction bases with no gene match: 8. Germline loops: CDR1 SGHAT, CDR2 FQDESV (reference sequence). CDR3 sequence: CASSPPDRAHEQYF. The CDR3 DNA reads TGTGCCAGCAGCCCCCCGGACAGGGCCCACGAGCAGTACTTC.

The CDR3 sequence: CASSLDKWDSPLHF. CDR3 DNA: TGTGCCAGCAGTTTGGACAAGTGGGATTCACCCCTCCACTTT. The chain is built from TRBV27 and TRBJ1-6; a weak D match, TRBD1 (5 bases). Trimming took off 3 bases at V and 8 bases at J, with 11 bases between the two ends. The CDR3 extends over 14 amino acids. Germline CDR1 and CDR2: MNHEY and SMNVEV (reference sequence).

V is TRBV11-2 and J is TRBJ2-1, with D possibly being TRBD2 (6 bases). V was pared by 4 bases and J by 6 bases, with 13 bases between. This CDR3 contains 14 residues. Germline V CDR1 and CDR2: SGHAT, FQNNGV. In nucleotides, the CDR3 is TGTGCCAGCAGCTGGGGTAGCGGATTCAATGAGCAGTTCTTC. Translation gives CASSWGSGFNEQFF.

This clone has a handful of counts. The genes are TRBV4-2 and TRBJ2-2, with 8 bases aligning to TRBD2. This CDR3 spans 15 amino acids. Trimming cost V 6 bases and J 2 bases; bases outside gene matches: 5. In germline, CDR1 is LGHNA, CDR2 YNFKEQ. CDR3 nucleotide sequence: TGTGCCAGCAGATCAAGCGGGGGAAACACCGGGGAGCTGTTTTTT. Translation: CASRSSGGNTGELFF.

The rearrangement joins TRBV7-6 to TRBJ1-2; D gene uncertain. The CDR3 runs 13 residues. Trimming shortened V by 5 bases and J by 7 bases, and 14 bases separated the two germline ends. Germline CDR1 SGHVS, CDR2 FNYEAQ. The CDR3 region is CASSPKPGFGYTF. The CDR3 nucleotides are TGTGCCAGCAGCCCCAAACCGGGGTTTGGCTACACCTTC.

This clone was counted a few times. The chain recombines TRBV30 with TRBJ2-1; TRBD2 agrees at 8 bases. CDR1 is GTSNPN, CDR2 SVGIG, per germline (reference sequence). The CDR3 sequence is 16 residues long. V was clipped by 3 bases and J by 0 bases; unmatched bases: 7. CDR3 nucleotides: TGTGCCTGGAGCTGGCGGGGGGCCCGCTCCTACAATGAGCAGTTCTTC. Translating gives CAWSWRGARSYNEQFF.